Presented here are 8 T cell receptor beta chains from one specimen sequenced in a study of T cells in Graves' hyperthyroidism and ophthalmopathy. Amplification yielded TCR beta CDR3 regions, with RNA transcripts as the source. First-round RT-PCR targeting the TCR CDR3 was performed with the HTBI primer set. TCRdb fed the multiplex PCR reads into MiXCR, producing one record per CDR3 protein. The sample contains approximately 500,000 distinct CDR3 sequences, around 42% of which appear only once. Sequences were obtained from peripheral blood or thyroid tissue (not recorded which). Receptor source: a woman aged 18-30 years with Graves' hyperthyroidism.

This clonotype has at least ten counts. The chain employs TRBV20-1 and TRBJ1-6; the match to TRBD1 covers 10 bases. CDR1 is DFQATT, CDR2 SNEGSKA, per germline (reference sequence). The CDR3 is 16 amino acids. Germline trimming cut 3 bases from V and 8 bases from J; bases unmatched to any gene: 10. This CDR3 is CSARPSRTGGYSPLHF. The CDR3 DNA reads TGCAGTGCTAGGCCTTCAAGGACAGGGGGTTATTCACCCCTCCACTTT.

The V gene is TRBV20-1, the J gene TRBJ2-5, with D perhaps TRBD2 (5 bases). Germline V gene lookup returns CDR1 DFQATT and CDR2 SNEGSKA (reference sequence). There are 16 residues in the CDR3. V was clipped by 1 base and J by 3 bases, with 18 bases between them. The CDR3, as DNA: TGCAGTGCTAGAGTCTACGGGGTTAGGGCAGAAGAGACCCAGTACTTC. Protein: CSARVYGVRAEETQYF.

The chain uses TRBV12-3 or TRBV12-4 and TRBJ2-7; the D call may be TRBD1 or TRBD2 (6 bases each). The V end lost 2 bases, the J end lost 2 bases, and 19 bases lay between the germline ends. CDR3 size: 17 residues. The CDR3 DNA reads as TGTGCCAGCAGTTTACACCTGGGGGGCGGAGGTACCTACGAGCAGTACTTC. Amino acid sequence: CASSLHLGGGGTYEQYF.

The chain employs TRBV19 and TRBJ2-1; 11 bases match TRBD2. Trimming at V came to 4 bases and at J to 6 bases, leaving 5 bases not matched to a gene. The CDR3 runs 15 residues. From germline, CDR1 is LNHDA and CDR2 SQIVND (reference sequence). The CDR3 DNA is TGTGCCAGTAGTAGACTAGCGGGATCGGGCAATGAGCAGTTCTTC. Protein: CASSRLAGSGNEQFF.

The rearrangement uses TRBV11-2 and TRBJ2-5; a possible D gene is TRBD1 (6 bases). The CDR3 is made up of 16 amino acids. Per the germline V gene, CDR1 is SGHAT and CDR2 is FQNNGV. V was pared by 0 bases and J by 2 bases, with 13 bases between. The CDR3 spells CASSLDPGQSQETQYF. The CDR3 DNA sequence: TGTGCCAGCAGCTTAGACCCCGGACAGAGTCAAGAGACCCAGTACTTC.

With respect to this clonotype: A junction boundary mismatches the germline segment, possibly from a read error. The V call is TRBV20-1, the J call TRBJ2-2, with 12 positions matching TRBD2. CDR3 length equals 14 residues. Germline V gene sequence: CDR1 DFQATT, CDR2 SNEGSKA (reference sequence). This chain's CDR3 is CSATSGRNTGELSW. The CDR3 coding sequence is TGCAGTGCAACTAGCGGGAGGAACACCGGGGAGCTGTCTTGG.

Only a few counts were recorded for this clonotype. CDR3 amino acids: CASSMEVWNTEAFF. In DNA, the CDR3 is TGTGCCAGCAGTATGGAAGTGTGGAACACTGAAGCTTTCTTT. The J gene is TRBJ1-1, the V gene TRBV9; D is unresolved. V was shortened by 5 bases and J by 1 base, with 12 bases between the two germline ends. This CDR3 is built from 14 residues. Germline values: CDR1 SGDLS, CDR2 YYNGEE.

J is TRBJ1-2 and V is TRBV24-1; weak D call: TRBD1 (5 bases). Germline CDR1 reads KGHDR; CDR2 reads SFDVKD. The CDR3 is 14 residues long. Deletions cut 4 bases from V and 8 bases from J, with 16 bases between. CDR3 amino acids: CATSDRDGARGYTF. The CDR3, as DNA: TGTGCCACCAGTGACAGGGACGGAGCCAGGGGCTACACCTTC.